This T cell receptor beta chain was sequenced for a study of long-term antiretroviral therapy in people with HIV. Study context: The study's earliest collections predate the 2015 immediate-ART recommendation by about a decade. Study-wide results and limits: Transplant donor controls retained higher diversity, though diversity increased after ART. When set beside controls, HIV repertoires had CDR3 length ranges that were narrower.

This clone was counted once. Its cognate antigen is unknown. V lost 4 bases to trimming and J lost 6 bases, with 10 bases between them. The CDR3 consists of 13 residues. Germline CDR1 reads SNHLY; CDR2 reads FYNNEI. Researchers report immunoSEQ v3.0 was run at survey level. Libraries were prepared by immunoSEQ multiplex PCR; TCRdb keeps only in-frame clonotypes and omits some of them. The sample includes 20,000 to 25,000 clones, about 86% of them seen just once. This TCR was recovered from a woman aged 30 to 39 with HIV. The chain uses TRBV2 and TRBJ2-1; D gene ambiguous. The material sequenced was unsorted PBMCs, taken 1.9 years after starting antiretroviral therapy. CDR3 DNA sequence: TGTGCCAGCAGTGCCCTGGGGTCCAATGAGCAGTTCTTC. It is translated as CASSALGSNEQFF.